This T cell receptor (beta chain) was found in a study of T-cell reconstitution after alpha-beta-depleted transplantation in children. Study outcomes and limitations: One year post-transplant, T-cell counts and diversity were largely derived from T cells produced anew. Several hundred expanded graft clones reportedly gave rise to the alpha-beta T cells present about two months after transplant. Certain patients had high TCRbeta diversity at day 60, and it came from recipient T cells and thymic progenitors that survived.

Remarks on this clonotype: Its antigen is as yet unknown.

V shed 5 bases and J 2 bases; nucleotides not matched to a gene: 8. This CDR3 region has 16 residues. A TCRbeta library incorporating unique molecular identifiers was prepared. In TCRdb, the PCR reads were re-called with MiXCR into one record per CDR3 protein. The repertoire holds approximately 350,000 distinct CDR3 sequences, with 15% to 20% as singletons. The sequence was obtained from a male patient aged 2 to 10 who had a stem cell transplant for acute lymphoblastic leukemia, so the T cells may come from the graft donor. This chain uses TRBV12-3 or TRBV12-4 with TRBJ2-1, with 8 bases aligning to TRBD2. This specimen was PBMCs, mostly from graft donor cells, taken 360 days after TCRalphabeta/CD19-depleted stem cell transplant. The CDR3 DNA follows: TGTGCCAGCAGTCCCGGACTAGCCTATGCCTACAATGAGCAGTTCTTC. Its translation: CASSPGLAYAYNEQFF.